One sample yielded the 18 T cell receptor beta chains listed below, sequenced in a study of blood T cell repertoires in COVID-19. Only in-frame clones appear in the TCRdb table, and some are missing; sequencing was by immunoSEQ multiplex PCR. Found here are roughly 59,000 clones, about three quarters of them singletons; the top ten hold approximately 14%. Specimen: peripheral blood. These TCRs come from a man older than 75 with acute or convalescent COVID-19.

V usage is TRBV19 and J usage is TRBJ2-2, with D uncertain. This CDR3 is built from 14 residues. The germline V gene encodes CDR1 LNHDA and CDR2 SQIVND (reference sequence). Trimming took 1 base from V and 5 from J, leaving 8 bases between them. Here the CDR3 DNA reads TGTGCCAGTAGTATAGGTCCGGGTACCGGGGAGCTGTTTTTT. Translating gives CASSIGPGTGELFF.

CDR3 bases: TGTGCCAGCAGCTCGGGGACTGCGGGACAAGAGACCCAGTACTTC. Protein: CASSSGTAGQETQYF. The chain uses TRBV11-1 and TRBJ2-5; D possibly corresponds to TRBD2 (6 bases). V shed 4 bases and J shed 2 bases, with 14 bases lying between them. Germline CDR1 is SGHAT and CDR2 is FQDESV (reference sequence). CDR3 length: 15 amino acids.

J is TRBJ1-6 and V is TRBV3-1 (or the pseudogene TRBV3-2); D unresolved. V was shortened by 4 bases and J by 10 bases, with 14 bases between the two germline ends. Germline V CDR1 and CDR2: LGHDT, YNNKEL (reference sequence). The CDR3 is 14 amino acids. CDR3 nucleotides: TGTGCCAGCAGCCCCGTTCCGGAGGGATCACCCCTCCACTTT. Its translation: CASSPVPEGSPLHF.

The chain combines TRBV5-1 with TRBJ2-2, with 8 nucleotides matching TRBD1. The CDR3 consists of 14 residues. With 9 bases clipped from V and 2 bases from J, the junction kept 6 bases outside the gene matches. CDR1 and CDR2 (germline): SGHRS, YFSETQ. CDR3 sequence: CATSGQANTGELFF. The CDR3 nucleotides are TGCGCCACCTCGGGACAGGCCAACACCGGGGAGCTGTTTTTT.

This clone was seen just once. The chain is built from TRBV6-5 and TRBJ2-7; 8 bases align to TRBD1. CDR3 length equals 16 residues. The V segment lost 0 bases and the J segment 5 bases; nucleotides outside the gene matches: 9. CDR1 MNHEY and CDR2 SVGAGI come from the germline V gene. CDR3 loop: CASSYSRTGWHHEQYF. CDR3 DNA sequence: TGTGCCAGCAGTTACTCGAGGACAGGGTGGCATCACGAGCAGTACTTC.

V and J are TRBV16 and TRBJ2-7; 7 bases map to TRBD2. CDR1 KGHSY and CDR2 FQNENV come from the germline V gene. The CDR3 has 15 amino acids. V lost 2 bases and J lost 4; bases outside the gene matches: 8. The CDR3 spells CASSQTERDRYEQYF. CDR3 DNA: TGTGCCAGCAGCCAAACCGAGCGGGACCGGTACGAGCAGTACTTC.

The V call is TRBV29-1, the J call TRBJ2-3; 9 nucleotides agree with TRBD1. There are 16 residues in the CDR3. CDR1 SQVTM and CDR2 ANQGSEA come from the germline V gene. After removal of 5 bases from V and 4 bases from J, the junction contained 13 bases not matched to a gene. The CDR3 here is CSVPGQGSYRSDTQYF. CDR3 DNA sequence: TGCAGCGTTCCCGGACAGGGGTCATATAGGTCAGATACGCAGTATTTT.

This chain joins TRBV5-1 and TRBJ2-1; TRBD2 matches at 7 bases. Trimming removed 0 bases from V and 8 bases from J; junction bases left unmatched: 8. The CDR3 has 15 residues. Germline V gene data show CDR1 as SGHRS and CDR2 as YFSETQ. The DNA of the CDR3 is TGCGCCAGCAGCTTGGTTGCGGGAACTAGCGATGAGCAGTTCTTC. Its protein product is CASSLVAGTSDEQFF.

CDR3 DNA: TGTGCCATCAGCCTAGCGGGGGGAATCACAGATACGCAGTATTTT. Encoded protein: CAISLAGGITDTQYF. This chain uses TRBV10-3 with TRBJ2-3; the match to TRBD2 covers 11 bases. This CDR3 has 15 residues. V shed 6 bases, J shed 2 bases, and the junction held 4 bases outside the gene matches. Germline V gene lookup returns CDR1 ENHRY and CDR2 SYGVKD.

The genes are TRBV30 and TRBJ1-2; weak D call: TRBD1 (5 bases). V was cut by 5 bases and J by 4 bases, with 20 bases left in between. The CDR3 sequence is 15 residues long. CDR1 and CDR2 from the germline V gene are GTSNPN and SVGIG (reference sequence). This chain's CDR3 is CAWYKPGLLFYGYTF. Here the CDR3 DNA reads TGTGCCTGGTATAAACCGGGACTCTTGTTCTATGGCTACACCTTC.

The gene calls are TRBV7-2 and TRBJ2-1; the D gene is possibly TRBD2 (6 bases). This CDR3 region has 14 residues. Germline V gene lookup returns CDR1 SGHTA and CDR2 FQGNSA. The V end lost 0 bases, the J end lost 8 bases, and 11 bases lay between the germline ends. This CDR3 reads CASSLASGSHEQFF. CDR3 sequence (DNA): TGTGCCAGCAGCTTAGCTAGCGGAAGCCATGAGCAGTTCTTC.

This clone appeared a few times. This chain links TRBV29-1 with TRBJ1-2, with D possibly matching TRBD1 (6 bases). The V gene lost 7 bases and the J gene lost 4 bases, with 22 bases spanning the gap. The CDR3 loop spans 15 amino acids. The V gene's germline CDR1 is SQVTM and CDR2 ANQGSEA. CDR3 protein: CSARLGGLPTYGYTF. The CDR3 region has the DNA TGCAGCGCCCGGCTTGGGGGCTTGCCCACCTATGGCTACACCTTC. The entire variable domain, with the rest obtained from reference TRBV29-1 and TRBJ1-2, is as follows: SAVISQKPSRDICQRGTSLTIQCQVDSQVTMMFWYRQQPGQSLTLIATANQGSEATYESGFVIDKFPISRPNLTFSTLTVSNMSPEDSSIYLCSARLGGLPTYGYTFGSGTRLTVV.

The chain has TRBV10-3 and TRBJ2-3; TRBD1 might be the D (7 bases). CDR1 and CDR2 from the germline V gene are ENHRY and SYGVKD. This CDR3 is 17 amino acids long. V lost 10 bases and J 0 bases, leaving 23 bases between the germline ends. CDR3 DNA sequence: TGTGCCACTCAGGGGGTAGCGGTAGCCTCTAGCACAGATACGCAGTATTTT. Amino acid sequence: CATQGVAVASSTDTQYF.

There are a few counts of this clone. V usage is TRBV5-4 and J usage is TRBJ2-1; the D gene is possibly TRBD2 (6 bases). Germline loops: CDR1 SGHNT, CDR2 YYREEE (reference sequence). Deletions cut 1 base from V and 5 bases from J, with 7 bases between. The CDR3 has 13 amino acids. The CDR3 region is CASSLTSHNEQFF. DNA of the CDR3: TGTGCCAGCAGCTTGACTAGCCACAATGAGCAGTTCTTC. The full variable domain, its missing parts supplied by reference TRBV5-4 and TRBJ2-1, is ETGVTQSPTHLIKTRGQQVTLRCSSQSGHNTVSWYQQALGQGPQFIFQYYREEENGRGNFPPRFSGLQFPNYSSELNVNALELDDSALYLCASSLTSHNEQFFGPGTRLTVL.

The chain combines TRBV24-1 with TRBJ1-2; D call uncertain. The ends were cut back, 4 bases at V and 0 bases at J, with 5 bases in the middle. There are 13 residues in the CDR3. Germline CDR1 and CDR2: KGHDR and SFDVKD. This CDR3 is CATSDPANYGYTF. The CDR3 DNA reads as TGTGCCACCAGTGACCCGGCTAACTATGGCTACACCTTC.

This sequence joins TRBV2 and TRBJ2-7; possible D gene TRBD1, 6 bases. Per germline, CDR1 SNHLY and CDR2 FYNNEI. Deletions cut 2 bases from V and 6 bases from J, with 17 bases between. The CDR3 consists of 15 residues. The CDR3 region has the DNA TGTGCCAGCAGTGAACAGGGGCAGGGGACCAGCGAGCAGTACTTC. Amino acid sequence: CASSEQGQGTSEQYF. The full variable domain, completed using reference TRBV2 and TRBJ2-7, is EPEVTQTPSHQVTQMGQEVILRCVPISNHLYFYWYRQILGQKVEFLVSFYNNEISEKSEIFDDQFSVERPDGSNFTLKIRSTKLEDSAMYFCASSEQGQGTSEQYFGPGTRLTVT.

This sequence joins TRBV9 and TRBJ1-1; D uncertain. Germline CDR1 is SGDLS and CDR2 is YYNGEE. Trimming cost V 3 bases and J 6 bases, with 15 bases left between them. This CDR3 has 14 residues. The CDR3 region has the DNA TGTGCCAGCAGCGCCCGGTCTTATACCCCTGAAGCTTTCTTT. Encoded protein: CASSARSYTPEAFF.

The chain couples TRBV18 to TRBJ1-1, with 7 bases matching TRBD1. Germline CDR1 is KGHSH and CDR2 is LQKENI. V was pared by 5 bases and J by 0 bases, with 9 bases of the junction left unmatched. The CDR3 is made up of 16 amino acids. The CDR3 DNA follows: TGTGCCAGCTCAGACCCGGGACAGTCCATGAACACTGAAGCTTTCTTT. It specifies CASSDPGQSMNTEAFF.